This T cell receptor beta chain was recovered during a study of T cell responses to AZD1222 COVID-19 vaccine (dated by TCRdb to about 2021). A note on the overall study: A total of 230 or so trial participants underwent TCR sequencing, of whom approximately 210 received two doses of AZD1222 and about 26 received two doses of the MenACWY control vaccine. Trial participants were enrolled into age subgroups of 18-55, 56-69 and 70-plus years, which contained 148, 28 and 57 TCR-sequenced participants, respectively. Study-level results and caveats: The 56-69-year group was small, and its depth increase did not reach significance, likely because of low power. Conclusions about previously exposed vaccinees were limited because only a handful of AZD1222 recipients were SARS-CoV-2 seropositive at baseline. Reportedly, close to half of the unique spike-specific TCRs recognized epitopes lying outside the regions that are mutated in the B.1.351 and B.1.1.7 variants. Participants were mostly white British, with more females than males. The authors suggested clonal diversity may have been underestimated. CD4 TCRs associated with the vaccine covered the entire spike protein, and the dominant responses were in regions 160-218 and 743-854. After two AZD1222 doses, spike-specific TCR breadth and depth were significantly higher than at day 0 and than in MenACWY recipients. No day 14 peak-response samples were available, so repertoires were characterized only after the peak T cell response.

CDR1 WSHSY and CDR2 SAAADI were looked up in the germline V gene. The cysteine opens and the phenylalanine closes a CDR3 of 10 amino acids. Only CDR3 DNA remains: 30 bases, in frame from the first base. The germline ends are 4 bases apart after V is trimmed by 6 bases and J by 7 bases. As concerns this clone: Its antigen target is currently unknown. Nothing much larger sits one base from this clone, and base qualities are not available.

This specimen's time point label, per the study, means: about 28 days (+/-7) after the second vaccine dose. AZD1222 recipients whose second dose came at about 4 weeks and those whose second dose came at about 12 weeks were combined into one group, since spike-specific TCR depth and breadth did not differ between the two schedules. Vaccinee samples came from UK trials COV001 and COV002, including a single-blind randomized controlled phase 2/3 trial of AZD1222 (ChAdOx1 nCoV-19) in healthy adults. Trial participant PBMC samples were collected at day 0 and day 28 after the second dose for TCRbeta chain sequencing. The CDR3 regions of human TCRbeta chains were analyzed by immunosequencing. As for the original processing: TCRs in the repertoires were compared against a reference library of SARS-CoV-2-specific TCRs that had been generated with the MIRA antigen-specificity platform. Breadth meant the fraction of unique TCRs that were SARS-CoV-2-associated, whereas depth meant the fraction of total T cells that were SARS-CoV-2-associated. Using the MIRA data, every spike-specific TCR was mapped to the spike region that the TCR reacted to and assigned to either a CD4 or a CD8 class. Log10-transformed breadth and depth values were compared by one-way ANOVA with Sidak's multiple comparisons tests. In TCRdb, the immuneACCESS table is reduced to in-frame sequences with V and J assigned. These tables do not hold every clone; where another copy was compared, an unresolved V gene accounts for under half, and the others remain unexplained. From that table come the V and J calls and clone size; the DNA was used to work out D and trimming. Within this sample are more than 150,000 clones, with approximately 94% of them counted one time only. The ten largest clonotypes hold roughly 1.7% of the sample.

The source material was peripheral blood, sampled 28 days after the second AZD1222 dose. The clonotype comes from an adult who received the AZD1222 COVID-19 vaccine. This sequence uses TRBV10-2 and TRBJ2-1; a confident D gene designation cannot be given. The DNA reads TGCGCCAGCAGGGATAATGAGCAGTTCTTC. Its protein reads: CASRDNEQFF.